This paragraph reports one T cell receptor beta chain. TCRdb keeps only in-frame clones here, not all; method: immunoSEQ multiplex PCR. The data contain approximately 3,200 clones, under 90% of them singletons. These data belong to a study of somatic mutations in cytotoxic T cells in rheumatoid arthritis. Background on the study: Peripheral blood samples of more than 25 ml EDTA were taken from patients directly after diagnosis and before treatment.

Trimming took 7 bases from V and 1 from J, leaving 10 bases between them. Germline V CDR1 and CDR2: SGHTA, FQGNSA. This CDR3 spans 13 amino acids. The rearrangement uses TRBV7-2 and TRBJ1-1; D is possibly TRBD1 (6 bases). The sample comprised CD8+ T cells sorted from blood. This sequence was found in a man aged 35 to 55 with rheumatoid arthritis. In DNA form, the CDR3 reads TGTGCCAGCACCCTCAGGGGGAACACTGAAGCTTTCTTT. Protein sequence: CASTLRGNTEAFF.